These T cell receptor beta chains were read from a single sample in a study of blood T cell repertoires in COVID-19. Clones were sequenced by immunoSEQ multiplex PCR, and TCRdb holds only the in-frame ones, with some missing. The sample has some 190,000 clones; 81% are singletons. The specimen was peripheral blood. These receptors were obtained from a woman in her 40s with COVID-19, enrolled during active disease. Both conserved end residues are part of each CDR3. D genes are given only for firm matches. Clone size appears in some rows only: once, few, many, or a class for an expanded clone.

cdr3_length: 15; v_call: TRBV5-5; d_call: NA; j_call: TRBJ1-3; clone_size: NA; cdr3_nt: TGTGCCAGCAGTTATGACACAAGCTCTGGAAACACCATATATTTT; cdr3_aa: CASSYDTSSGNTIYF
cdr3_length: 15; v_call: TRBV7-9; d_call: NA; j_call: TRBJ1-1; clone_size: NA; cdr3_nt: TGTGCCAGCAGCTTAGGAGGGGGACAAATAAAGTCGGCTTTCTTT; cdr3_aa: CASSLGGGQIKSAFF
cdr3_length: 13; v_call: TRBV28; d_call: TRBD1; j_call: TRBJ2-5; clone_size: NA; cdr3_nt: TGTGCCAGCAGTTCCGGGGACAGAGAGACCCAGTACTTC; cdr3_aa: CASSSGDRETQYF
cdr3_length: 13; v_call: TRBV6-5; d_call: NA; j_call: TRBJ1-4; clone_size: NA; cdr3_nt: TGTGCCAGCAGAGTTCGGACTAATGAAAAACTGTTTTTT; cdr3_aa: CASRVRTNEKLFF
cdr3_length: 14; v_call: TRBV30; d_call: TRBD1; j_call: TRBJ2-2; clone_size: NA; cdr3_nt: TGTGCCTGGACGACAGGGTCCTTCACCGGGGAGCTGTTTTTT; cdr3_aa: CAWTTGSFTGELFF
cdr3_length: 16; v_call: TRBV6-6; d_call: NA; j_call: TRBJ1-2; clone_size: once; cdr3_nt: TGTGCCAGCAGTCTGGACAATCCGGCCGTGGGTAATGGCTACACCTTC; cdr3_aa: CASSLDNPAVGNGYTF
cdr3_length: 15; v_call: TRBV6-1; d_call: TRBD2; j_call: TRBJ2-7; clone_size: once; cdr3_nt: TGTGCCAGCAGTGAGTGGACTAGCGCTTCCTACGAGCAGTACTTC; cdr3_aa: CASSEWTSASYEQYF
cdr3_length: 17; v_call: TRBV10-3; d_call: TRBD1; j_call: TRBJ1-2; clone_size: NA; cdr3_nt: TGTGCCATCAGGGGGGAACCCGGGACAGGGGATCACTATGGCTACACCTTC; cdr3_aa: CAIRGEPGTGDHYGYTF
cdr3_length: 14; v_call: TRBV7-2; d_call: TRBD2; j_call: TRBJ2-1; clone_size: NA; cdr3_nt: TGTGCCAGCCTAATAGCGGGGGGGCTTGGTGAGCAGTTCTTC; cdr3_aa: CASLIAGGLGEQFF
cdr3_length: 16; v_call: TRBV15; d_call: NA; j_call: TRBJ2-3; clone_size: NA; cdr3_nt: TGTGCCACCAGCAGAGATCGGGGGTCTGGCACAGATACGCAGTATTTT; cdr3_aa: CATSRDRGSGTDTQYF
cdr3_length: 14; v_call: TRBV6-5; d_call: NA; j_call: TRBJ2-2; clone_size: NA; cdr3_nt: TGTGCCAGTGGCCTTGGAAGCGTACCCGGGGAGCTGTTTTTT; cdr3_aa: CASGLGSVPGELFF
cdr3_length: 14; v_call: TRBV18; d_call: NA; j_call: TRBJ2-5; clone_size: NA; cdr3_nt: TGTGCCAGCTCACCAGGGCTAGCCCAAGAGACCCAGTACTTC; cdr3_aa: CASSPGLAQETQYF
cdr3_length: 14; v_call: TRBV10-2; d_call: TRBD2; j_call: TRBJ2-1; clone_size: once; cdr3_nt: TGCGCCAGCAGTTTTAGCGGGAGCGGCAATGAGCAGTTCTTC; cdr3_aa: CASSFSGSGNEQFF
cdr3_length: 14; v_call: TRBV6-2/TRBV6-3; d_call: TRBD2; j_call: TRBJ2-7; clone_size: NA; cdr3_nt: TGTGCCAGCAGTTCTAGCGGGCCTGCGTACGAGCAGTACTTC; cdr3_aa: CASSSSGPAYEQYF
cdr3_length: 14; v_call: TRBV5-1; d_call: NA; j_call: TRBJ1-1; clone_size: NA; cdr3_nt: TGCGCCAGCAGCTTGGTCCCGACAGGCCTTGAAGCTTTCTTT; cdr3_aa: CASSLVPTGLEAFF
cdr3_length: 14; v_call: TRBV6-5; d_call: NA; j_call: TRBJ2-7; clone_size: NA; cdr3_nt: TGTGCCACCCAGACCCGACTAGGTGGGCTCGAGCAGTACTTC; cdr3_aa: CATQTRLGGLEQYF
cdr3_length: 15; v_call: TRBV2; d_call: TRBD1; j_call: TRBJ2-2; clone_size: NA; cdr3_nt: TGTGCCAGCATCAGGACAGGGGTAGACACCGGGGAGCTGTTTTTT; cdr3_aa: CASIRTGVDTGELFF
cdr3_length: 16; v_call: TRBV2; d_call: TRBD2; j_call: TRBJ2-1; clone_size: NA; cdr3_nt: TGTGCCAGCAGTTCCCTTAGCGGGAGATCCTACAATGAGCAGTTCTTC; cdr3_aa: CASSSLSGRSYNEQFF
cdr3_length: 15; v_call: TRBV7-9; d_call: NA; j_call: TRBJ2-3; clone_size: once; cdr3_nt: TGTGCCAGCAGCGCCCCGCAGGGCTACACAGATACGCAGTATTTT; cdr3_aa: CASSAPQGYTDTQYF
cdr3_length: 11; v_call: TRBV12-5; d_call: TRBD1; j_call: TRBJ2-5; clone_size: NA; cdr3_nt: TGTGCTAGTGGGACAGGGGAGACCCAGTACTTC; cdr3_aa: CASGTGETQYF
cdr3_length: 17; v_call: TRBV11-2; d_call: NA; j_call: TRBJ2-2; clone_size: NA; cdr3_nt: TGTGCCAGCAGCGTTAAATTTGGAGGCGTAACGGTCGGGGAGCTGTTTTTT; cdr3_aa: CASSVKFGGVTVGELFF
cdr3_length: 14; v_call: TRBV18; d_call: TRBD1; j_call: TRBJ2-1; clone_size: NA; cdr3_nt: TGTGCCAGCTCACCACAGACAGGGGACAATGAGCAGTTCTTC; cdr3_aa: CASSPQTGDNEQFF
cdr3_length: 14; v_call: TRBV18; d_call: TRBD1; j_call: TRBJ2-7; clone_size: NA; cdr3_nt: TGTGCCAGCTCACTAGACAGGGCCTCCTACGAGCAGTACTTC; cdr3_aa: CASSLDRASYEQYF
cdr3_length: 14; v_call: TRBV5-4; d_call: NA; j_call: TRBJ1-1; clone_size: few; cdr3_nt: TGTGCCAGCAGCACGGGGAAACTGAACACTGAAGCTTTCTTT; cdr3_aa: CASSTGKLNTEAFF
cdr3_length: 14; v_call: TRBV5-4; d_call: NA; j_call: TRBJ2-7; clone_size: NA; cdr3_nt: TGTGCCAGCAGCCGCGGGGACTTCTCCTACGAGCAGTACTTC; cdr3_aa: CASSRGDFSYEQYF
cdr3_length: 13; v_call: TRBV2; d_call: NA; j_call: TRBJ2-5; clone_size: NA; cdr3_nt: TGTGCCAGCAGGGACACGCGGTCTGGGACCCAGTACTTC; cdr3_aa: CASRDTRSGTQYF
cdr3_length: 12; v_call: TRBV19; d_call: NA; j_call: TRBJ1-3; clone_size: NA; cdr3_nt: TGTGCCAGTAGTACGTCGACATATCCCATATATTTT; cdr3_aa: CASSTSTYPIYF
cdr3_length: 13; v_call: TRBV10-1; d_call: NA; j_call: TRBJ1-6; clone_size: NA; cdr3_nt: TGCGCCAGCAGAAGGACACTGGAATCACCCCTCCACTTT; cdr3_aa: CASRRTLESPLHF
cdr3_length: 15; v_call: TRBV14; d_call: TRBD1; j_call: TRBJ1-4; clone_size: once; cdr3_nt: TGTGCCAGCAGCCAAATGGGGACAGGGTCGGAAAAACTGTTTTTT; cdr3_aa: CASSQMGTGSEKLFF
cdr3_length: 17; v_call: TRBV19; d_call: TRBD1; j_call: TRBJ1-1; clone_size: NA; cdr3_nt: TGTGCCAGTAGTACTAGTAACAGGGGATTCAGGAACACTGAAGCTTTCTTT; cdr3_aa: CASSTSNRGFRNTEAFF
cdr3_length: 17; v_call: TRBV11-2; d_call: NA; j_call: TRBJ2-6; clone_size: once; cdr3_nt: TGTGCCAGCAGCTCAACCCGGCGGGGCTTTGGGGCCAACGTCCTGACTTTC; cdr3_aa: CASSSTRRGFGANVLTF
cdr3_length: 17; v_call: TRBV11-2; d_call: NA; j_call: TRBJ1-4; clone_size: NA; cdr3_nt: TGTGCCAGCAGCCGCCTAACAGTCCCAGGGCCTAATGAAAAACTGTTTTTT; cdr3_aa: CASSRLTVPGPNEKLFF
cdr3_length: 12; v_call: TRBV29-1; d_call: TRBD1; j_call: TRBJ2-3; clone_size: NA; cdr3_nt: TGCAGCGCTCGGACAGGGATAGATACGCAGTATTTT; cdr3_aa: CSARTGIDTQYF
cdr3_length: 13; v_call: TRBV19; d_call: NA; j_call: TRBJ2-1; clone_size: once; cdr3_nt: TGTGCCAGTAGTATATCAACTGCCGAGGGGCAGTTCTTC; cdr3_aa: CASSISTAEGQFF
cdr3_length: 19; v_call: TRBV2; d_call: TRBD1; j_call: TRBJ1-5; clone_size: NA; cdr3_nt: TGTGCCAGCAGTGAAGCGCGGGGGACAGGGAGTCATAGCAATCAGCCCCAGCATTTT; cdr3_aa: CASSEARGTGSHSNQPQHF
cdr3_length: 14; v_call: TRBV6-1; d_call: TRBD2; j_call: TRBJ2-5; clone_size: NA; cdr3_nt: TGTGCCAGCATGTCTAGCGGGGACCAAGAGACCCAGTACTTC; cdr3_aa: CASMSSGDQETQYF
cdr3_length: 11; v_call: TRBV20-1; d_call: NA; j_call: TRBJ2-4; clone_size: few; cdr3_nt: TGCAGTGCTCCCCGGGGAAACATTCAGTACTTC; cdr3_aa: CSAPRGNIQYF
cdr3_length: 17; v_call: TRBV9; d_call: NA; j_call: TRBJ2-7; clone_size: NA; cdr3_nt: TGTGCCAGCAGCGTAGCTGGGTCGGCCGGAGGTCGAAGCGAGCAGTACTTC; cdr3_aa: CASSVAGSAGGRSEQYF
cdr3_length: 16; v_call: TRBV7-9; d_call: NA; j_call: TRBJ1-3; clone_size: NA; cdr3_nt: TGTGCCAGCAGCTTAGGGCCACAGGTGGTTGGAAACACCATATATTTT; cdr3_aa: CASSLGPQVVGNTIYF
cdr3_length: 16; v_call: TRBV4-1; d_call: NA; j_call: TRBJ2-1; clone_size: NA; cdr3_nt: TGCGCCAGCAGCCAAGATTTCAGGGGCGGCCACAATGAGCAGTTCTTC; cdr3_aa: CASSQDFRGGHNEQFF
cdr3_length: 14; v_call: TRBV16; d_call: TRBD2; j_call: TRBJ2-1; clone_size: once; cdr3_nt: TGTGCCAGCAGCCAGGGGCTAGCGGATAATGAGCAGTTCTTC; cdr3_aa: CASSQGLADNEQFF
cdr3_length: 15; v_call: TRBV27; d_call: NA; j_call: TRBJ1-2; clone_size: NA; cdr3_nt: TGTGCCAGCAGGGATGGGAGCGCAGTCGAATATGGCTACACCTTC; cdr3_aa: CASRDGSAVEYGYTF
cdr3_length: 12; v_call: TRBV12-3/TRBV12-4; d_call: NA; j_call: TRBJ1-5; clone_size: NA; cdr3_nt: TGTGCCAGCAGTTACCGGTTGGAGCCCCAGCATTTT; cdr3_aa: CASSYRLEPQHF
cdr3_length: 16; v_call: TRBV19; d_call: TRBD1; j_call: TRBJ1-5; clone_size: NA; cdr3_nt: TGTGCCAGTAGTTCCGGGACAGGGAATAGCAATCAGCCCCAGCATTTT; cdr3_aa: CASSSGTGNSNQPQHF
cdr3_length: 15; v_call: TRBV29-1; d_call: TRBD1; j_call: TRBJ1-2; clone_size: NA; cdr3_nt: TGCAGCGTTGACACAGGGGAAATATTCAACTATGGCTACACCTTC; cdr3_aa: CSVDTGEIFNYGYTF
cdr3_length: 15; v_call: TRBV2; d_call: TRBD2; j_call: TRBJ2-2; clone_size: few; cdr3_nt: TGTGCCAGCAGTGACGGGACTAGGCGAACCGGGGAGCTGTTTTTT; cdr3_aa: CASSDGTRRTGELFF
cdr3_length: 14; v_call: TRBV28; d_call: NA; j_call: TRBJ1-1; clone_size: NA; cdr3_nt: TGTGCCAGCAGGGAGACCGCGGGCTCCGGAAAAGCTTTCTTT; cdr3_aa: CASRETAGSGKAFF
cdr3_length: 14; v_call: TRBV19; d_call: NA; j_call: TRBJ1-5; clone_size: NA; cdr3_nt: TGTGCCAGTAGTAATGGGGAAGGAGGTCAGCCCCAGCATTTT; cdr3_aa: CASSNGEGGQPQHF
cdr3_length: 17; v_call: TRBV4-1; d_call: NA; j_call: TRBJ2-3; clone_size: NA; cdr3_nt: TGCGCCAGCAGCCGTCTCAAACTAGAAGCTAGCACAGATACGCAGTATTTT; cdr3_aa: CASSRLKLEASTDTQYF
cdr3_length: 17; v_call: TRBV10-2; d_call: TRBD2; j_call: TRBJ2-3; clone_size: NA; cdr3_nt: TGCGCCAGCAGTGAGTCCACTAGCGGGGGGTCCACAGATACGCAGTATTTT; cdr3_aa: CASSESTSGGSTDTQYF
cdr3_length: 12; v_call: TRBV2; d_call: NA; j_call: TRBJ1-2; clone_size: few; cdr3_nt: TGTGCCAGCGGTAAAAGGAGTAATGGCTACACCTTC; cdr3_aa: CASGKRSNGYTF
cdr3_length: 17; v_call: TRBV18; d_call: NA; j_call: TRBJ1-1; clone_size: NA; cdr3_nt: TGTGCCAGCTCACCACGGGCAGGGGTTTCGGGGGGGACTGAAGCTTTCTTT; cdr3_aa: CASSPRAGVSGGTEAFF
cdr3_length: 16; v_call: TRBV7-6; d_call: TRBD2; j_call: TRBJ2-7; clone_size: NA; cdr3_nt: TGTGCCAGCAGCTTAGAAGGCACTAGCGGGAGATACGAGCAGTACTTC; cdr3_aa: CASSLEGTSGRYEQYF
cdr3_length: 12; v_call: TRBV29-1; d_call: NA; j_call: TRBJ2-2; clone_size: NA; cdr3_nt: TGCAGCGCCACGGGTCATTCCGGGGAGCTGTTTTTT; cdr3_aa: CSATGHSGELFF
cdr3_length: 17; v_call: TRBV6-2/TRBV6-3; d_call: TRBD2; j_call: TRBJ2-1; clone_size: once; cdr3_nt: TGTGCCAGCAGTTACTCATGGACTAGCGGGGGGGACAATGAGCAGTTCTTC; cdr3_aa: CASSYSWTSGGDNEQFF
cdr3_length: 16; v_call: TRBV9; d_call: TRBD1; j_call: TRBJ1-2; clone_size: NA; cdr3_nt: TGTGCCAGCAGCCCCGGGACAGGGTACCTATCCAATGGCTACACCTTC; cdr3_aa: CASSPGTGYLSNGYTF
cdr3_length: 17; v_call: TRBV6-6; d_call: TRBD1; j_call: TRBJ2-6; clone_size: NA; cdr3_nt: TGTGCCAGCAGTCTAACCGGGACAGTCTCTGGGGCCAACGTCCTGACTTTC; cdr3_aa: CASSLTGTVSGANVLTF
cdr3_length: 16; v_call: TRBV27; d_call: NA; j_call: TRBJ1-1; clone_size: NA; cdr3_nt: TGTGCCAGCAGTTTAACGGGAGTATCGCTTGGCACTGAAGCTTTCTTT; cdr3_aa: CASSLTGVSLGTEAFF
cdr3_length: 13; v_call: TRBV28; d_call: NA; j_call: TRBJ2-1; clone_size: NA; cdr3_nt: TGTGCCAGCAGGGCTAGTCGGGGCAATGAGCAGTTCTTC; cdr3_aa: CASRASRGNEQFF
cdr3_length: 13; v_call: TRBV18; d_call: NA; j_call: TRBJ2-5; clone_size: once; cdr3_nt: TGTGCCAGCTCAGACAGACCCCAAGAGACCCAGTACTTC; cdr3_aa: CASSDRPQETQYF